The 17 T cell receptor beta chains given below trace back to one sample, sequenced in a study of blood T cell repertoires in COVID-19. TCRdb keeps only in-frame clones here, not all; method: immunoSEQ multiplex PCR. The sample lists about 270,000 clones, about 90% seen once, with roughly 2.7% in the top ten. Sequenced material: peripheral blood. The source of these receptors is a person aged 18 to 35 with COVID-19, enrolled during active disease.

The rearrangement links TRBV29-1 to TRBJ2-5; the D gene is possibly TRBD2 (6 bases). The V gene lost 6 bases and the J gene lost 5 bases, with 10 bases spanning the gap. CDR3 size: 11 residues. Germline CDR1 reads SQVTM; CDR2 reads ANQGSEA. Written as DNA, the CDR3 is TGCAGCGTGGGACTCGGGGAGACCCAGTACTTC. It yields the protein CSVGLGETQYF.

The chain employs TRBV4-1 and TRBJ2-7; D possibly corresponds to TRBD1 (5 bases). The CDR3 sequence is 15 residues long. Trimming stripped 1 base from V and 4 bases from J, with 14 bases between. The germline CDR1 and CDR2 sequences are MGHRA and YSYEKL. The CDR3 protein is CASSQARTKTYEQYF. The DNA for the CDR3 is TGCGCCAGCAGCCAAGCTAGGACAAAGACATACGAGCAGTACTTC.

The J gene is TRBJ1-2, the V gene TRBV3-1 (or the pseudogene TRBV3-2), with 7 bases matching TRBD1. The germline CDR1 and CDR2 sequences are LGHDT and YNNKEL (reference sequence). This CDR3 region has 15 residues. After removal of 0 bases from V and 8 bases from J, the junction contained 9 bases not matched to a gene. Here the CDR3 reads CASSQEVEGAEGYTF. CDR3 coding DNA: TGTGCCAGCAGCCAAGAGGTCGAGGGGGCGGAAGGCTACACCTTC.

This rearrangement joins TRBV11-2 to TRBJ2-2; a weak D match, TRBD2 (5 bases). V lost 1 base, J lost 1 base, and 7 bases lay in between. The CDR3 spans 15 residues. CDR1 is SGHAT and CDR2 is FQNNGV in the germline V gene. For the CDR3, the DNA is TGTGCCAGCAGCTTAGTTGGACTGAACACCGGGGAGCTGTTTTTT. Translating it yields CASSLVGLNTGELFF.

The CDR3 here is CASSAQGGSNQPQHF. CDR3 bases: TGTGCCAGCAGCGCACAGGGGGGTAGCAATCAGCCCCAGCATTTT. The chain links TRBV9 to TRBJ1-5, with TRBD1 matching over 8 bases. CDR1 is SGDLS, CDR2 YYNGEE, per germline. J was trimmed by 0 bases and V by 3 bases; bases with no gene match: 2. The CDR3 has 15 residues.

The chain recombines TRBV7-7 with TRBJ2-5; maybe TRBD2 (6 bases). V was clipped by 0 bases and J by 7 bases, with 24 bases between them. Germline V gene lookup returns CDR1 SSHAT and CDR2 FNYEAQ (reference sequence). The CDR3 spans 18 residues. The CDR3 protein is CASSLAPRGTWADRTQYF. In nucleotides, the CDR3 is TGTGCCAGCAGCTTAGCCCCTCGGGGGACGTGGGCCGATCGGACCCAGTACTTC. The full variable domain, in which reference TRBV7-7 and TRBJ2-5 provide the parts outside the CDR3, is GAGVSQSPRYKVTKRGQDVTLRCDPISSHATLYWYQQALGQGPEFLTYFNYEAQPDKSGLPSDRFSAERPEGSISTLTIQRTEQRDSAMYRCASSLAPRGTWADRTQYFGPGTRLLVL.

This chain connects TRBV11-3 to TRBJ2-2, with 7 bases lining up with TRBD2. This CDR3 contains 16 residues. The germline CDR1 and CDR2 sequences are SGHNT and YENEEA. Unmatched junction bases numbered 7, after V lost 2 bases and J lost 4 bases. CDR3 DNA sequence: TGTGCCAGCAGCTTAAGGGCGGGAGTAGGCACCGGGGAGCTGTTTTTT. Its protein is CASSLRAGVGTGELFF.

In this sample, this clone turned up once. The rearrangement links TRBV6-5 to TRBJ1-2; 8 nucleotides agree with TRBD1. Germline-derived CDR1 and CDR2 are MNHEY and SVGAGI. Trimming took 6 bases from V and 5 from J; bases not matched to a gene: 8. This CDR3 spans 14 amino acids. The CDR3 DNA reads as TGTGCCAGCAGCTTAGGGACAGGACAGTATGGCTACACCTTC. Translated: CASSLGTGQYGYTF.

This clone was observed at least ten times. The V and J genes are TRBV7-2 and TRBJ1-5; D remains ambiguous. CDR1 and CDR2 (germline): SGHTA, FQGNSA. V was cut by 1 base and J by 6 bases, with 13 bases left in between. The CDR3 spans 15 residues. The CDR3 here is CASSLESGWSQPQHF. DNA of the CDR3: TGTGCCAGCAGCTTAGAATCCGGGTGGAGTCAGCCCCAGCATTTT.

This sequence joins TRBV2 and TRBJ2-1, with TRBD2 matching 14 bases. Germline V gives CDR1 SNHLY, CDR2 FYNNEI. V was pared by 4 bases and J by 7 bases, with 9 bases of the junction left unmatched. CDR3 length: 17 amino acids. CDR3 in DNA: TGTGCCAGCAGTGGGGAACGACTAGCGGGAGGGACGAATGAGCAGTTCTTC. This translates into CASSGERLAGGTNEQFF.

This chain joins TRBV3-1 (or the pseudogene TRBV3-2) and TRBJ2-1, with a possible D match to TRBD2 (5 bases). The ends were cut back, 3 bases at V and 6 bases at J, with 9 bases in the middle. The CDR3 sequence is 13 residues long. Per the germline V gene, CDR1 is LGHDT and CDR2 is YNNKEL (reference sequence). The DNA for the CDR3 is TGTGCCAGCAGCCAGCGACTACCCAATGAGCAGTTCTTC. It translates to CASSQRLPNEQFF.

This rearrangement joins TRBV9 to TRBJ2-3, with D maybe TRBD1 (5 bases). This CDR3 has 16 residues. Deletions cut 0 bases from V and 0 bases from J, with 11 bases between. The germline CDR1 and CDR2 sequences are SGDLS and YYNGEE. The CDR3 reads CASSVGQLFSTDTQYF. The CDR3, as DNA: TGTGCCAGCAGCGTAGGACAGTTATTTAGCACAGATACGCAGTATTTT.

CDR3 DNA: TGCAGTGTAAGTGGGGAGGATCAGGAAAAACTGTTTTTT. This codes for CSVSGEDQEKLFF. This rearrangement joins TRBV29-1 to TRBJ1-4, with D unresolved. Germline loops: CDR1 SQVTM, CDR2 ANQGSEA. The CDR3 spans 13 residues.

The chain carries TRBV30 and TRBJ2-3, with no clear D. Trimming removed 0 bases at V and 8 bases at J, with 21 bases between. Per germline, CDR1 GTSNPN and CDR2 SVGIG (reference sequence). The CDR3 is 16 amino acids. Written as DNA, the CDR3 is TGTGCCTGGAGTGTGGTAGACTGCCACCCTTCATTTACGCAGTATTTT. Translation gives CAWSVVDCHPSFTQYF.

The chain has TRBV7-8 and TRBJ2-3, with a tentative D call TRBD1 (6 bases). V was cut by 4 bases and J by 0 bases, with 11 bases left in between. The CDR3 length is 15 residues. CDR1 and CDR2 from the germline V gene are SGHVS and FQNEAQ. The CDR3 nucleotides are TGTGCCAGCAGCTCCGGGACATCTAGCACAGATACGCAGTATTTT. Amino acid sequence: CASSSGTSSTDTQYF.

The chain combines TRBV13 with TRBJ1-6; 9 bases fit TRBD1. The V gene end was trimmed by 4 bases and the J gene end by 9 bases; junction bases not matched to a gene: 7. This CDR3 spans 15 amino acids. CDR1 and CDR2 (germline): PRHDT, FYEKMQ (reference sequence). CDR3 protein: CASSSHGDRVSPLHF. The CDR3 region has the DNA TGTGCCAGCAGCTCCCACGGGGACAGGGTTTCACCCCTCCACTTT.

This chain joins TRBV19 and TRBJ1-2; 9 bases align to TRBD1. The CDR3 spans 13 residues. Trimming at V came to 8 bases and at J to 6 bases, leaving 7 bases not matched to a gene. From germline, CDR1 is LNHDA and CDR2 SQIVND (reference sequence). DNA for the CDR3: TGTGCCAGTGGGGGGACAGGGTGGAATGGCTACACCTTC. Protein product: CASGGTGWNGYTF.